This record looks at one TCR beta chain sequence and its context. The target antigen is unknown. Clones were read by immunoSEQ multiplex PCR, and TCRdb kept only the in-frame ones, dropping some. The sample records around 110,000 clones, 80% to 95% being singletons. Trimming stripped 7 bases from V and 2 bases from J, with 15 bases between. The CDR3 is made up of 13 amino acids. Per germline, CDR1 SQVTM and CDR2 ANQGSEA. The data originate from a study of T cell repertoires and HLA-DP antigens. Sequencing input: CD4+ T cells from PBMCs. The clonotype was recovered from a young woman in good health and CMV-seronegative. The chain has TRBV29-1 and TRBJ2-7, with D tentatively TRBD1 or TRBD2 (5 bases each). CDR3 sequence: CSASGRLTYEQYF. The CDR3 DNA sequence: TGCAGCGCTTCGGGACGTTTAACCTACGAGCAGTACTTC.